Listed below are T cell receptor beta chains from one sample, sequenced in a study of CD8+ T cells in alopecia areata. The protocol was immunoSEQ multiplex PCR, while the TCRdb copy is restricted to in-frame clones and leaves out a portion. This table has 60,000 to 85,000 clones, roughly 28% appearing once. The sequencing used CD8+ T cells sorted from blood, collected at week 4, from a patient treated with tofacitinib. Receptors were obtained from a human donor with alopecia areata. Both conserved end residues are part of each CDR3. Fields, in order: CDR3 protein, J gene, clone size, V gene. The size field is filled for only some rows; it gives once, few, many or a size class.

cdr3_aa: CASSPSQGFYEQYF
j_call: TRBJ2-7
clone_size: -
v_call: TRBV7-8

cdr3_aa: CSVGETQYF
j_call: TRBJ2-5
clone_size: -
v_call: TRBV29-1

cdr3_aa: CAWFRGAGTDTQYF
j_call: TRBJ2-3
clone_size: -
v_call: TRBV30

cdr3_aa: CASSPGTGTSDGYTF
j_call: TRBJ1-2
clone_size: -
v_call: TRBV5-1

cdr3_aa: CASRFGSGEQFF
j_call: TRBJ2-1
clone_size: -
v_call: TRBV7-2

cdr3_aa: CASSLDPSGPYVDGYTF
j_call: TRBJ1-2
clone_size: -
v_call: TRBV13

cdr3_aa: CASSPFGPGELFF
j_call: TRBJ2-2
clone_size: -
v_call: TRBV5-1

cdr3_aa: CASSLGQGLYEQYF
j_call: TRBJ2-7
clone_size: few
v_call: TRBV5-1

cdr3_aa: CASSPSGSSYNEQFF
j_call: TRBJ2-1
clone_size: -
v_call: TRBV6-5

cdr3_aa: CASSLVETNYEQYF
j_call: TRBJ2-7
clone_size: few
v_call: TRBV5-1

cdr3_aa: CASSLAASKRSYEQYF
j_call: TRBJ2-7
clone_size: -
v_call: TRBV7-2

cdr3_aa: CASSNTGELFF
j_call: TRBJ2-2
clone_size: -
v_call: TRBV7-9

cdr3_aa: CASGGGSSYEQYF
j_call: TRBJ2-7
clone_size: -
v_call: TRBV7-9

cdr3_aa: CSVEGLAGTTQETQYF
j_call: TRBJ2-5
clone_size: -
v_call: TRBV29-1

cdr3_aa: CASSLTGTNTEAFF
j_call: TRBJ1-1
clone_size: few
v_call: TRBV5-8

cdr3_aa: CASSPQGGSAYEQYF
j_call: TRBJ2-7
clone_size: -
v_call: TRBV6-4

cdr3_aa: CASSRLRNTEAFF
j_call: TRBJ1-1
clone_size: few
v_call: TRBV14

cdr3_aa: CSVVLANNYGYTF
j_call: TRBJ1-2
clone_size: -
v_call: TRBV29-1